Shown below are 18 T cell receptor beta chains from a single sample sequenced in a study of OX40 agonist ivuxolimab in advanced cancers. Measured with immunoSEQ multiplex PCR; TCRdb has only the in-frame clones, and not every one. The sample lists tens of thousands of clones; 65% to 85% were seen once. This material consisted of CD4+ or CD8+ T cells sorted from blood, taken in a trial of the OX40 agonist ivuxolimab. These receptors were taken from an adult with an advanced solid tumor such as melanoma, head and neck, liver or kidney cancer.

J is TRBJ2-3 and V is TRBV14, with D unclear. The germline CDR1 and CDR2 sequences are SGHDN and FVKESK. The CDR3 covers 17 residues. Between the trimmed V and J ends, which lost 2 bases and 0 bases, there was a span of 15 bases. CDR3: CASSQREFGWSTDTQYF. The CDR3 region has the DNA TGTGCCAGCAGCCAAAGGGAATTCGGGTGGAGCACAGATACGCAGTATTTT. The full variable domain, rest sourced from reference TRBV14 and TRBJ2-3, is EAGVTQFPSHSVIEKGQTVTLRCDPISGHDNLYWYRRVMGKEIKFLLHFVKESKQDESGMPNNRFLAERTGGTYSTLKVQPAELEDSGVYFCASSQREFGWSTDTQYFGPGTRLTVL.

The chain has TRBV29-1 and TRBJ2-7, with D perhaps TRBD2 (5 bases). Per germline, CDR1 SQVTM and CDR2 ANQGSEA. This CDR3 has 11 residues. V was cut by 4 bases and J by 3 bases, with 7 bases left in between. CDR3 DNA: TGCAGCGTTGCCGGGGACTACGAGCAGTACTTC. Its protein product is CSVAGDYEQYF.

The V and J genes are TRBV7-9 and TRBJ1-2; D gene unclear. CDR3 length: 14 residues. Germline-derived CDR1 and CDR2 are SEHNR and FQNEAQ (reference sequence). V lost 1 base to trimming and J lost 3 bases, with 9 bases between them. Written as DNA, the CDR3 is TGTGCCAGCAGCTTAGGAGGGTTCGACTATGGCTACACCTTC. It codes for CASSLGGFDYGYTF.

The chain joins TRBV18 to TRBJ1-5; no clear D gene. This CDR3 comprises 14 residues. The germline CDR1 and CDR2 sequences are KGHSH and LQKENI. Trimming removed 2 bases at V and 7 bases at J, with 12 bases between. This CDR3 reads CASSPAGGRQPQHF. CDR3 DNA: TGTGCCAGCTCACCAGCCGGAGGGAGACAGCCCCAGCATTTT.

The J gene is TRBJ1-5, the V gene TRBV30, with D perhaps matching TRBD1 (6 bases). The germline V gene encodes CDR1 GTSNPN and CDR2 SVGIG (reference sequence). Trimming took off 2 bases at V and 1 base at J, with 15 bases between the two ends. The CDR3 is made up of 16 amino acids. As DNA, the CDR3 is TGTGCCTGGAGTATGAAGGGGGGAATGAGCAATCAGCCCCAGCATTTT. Amino acid sequence: CAWSMKGGMSNQPQHF.

This sequence joins TRBV19 and TRBJ1-4, with D possibly TRBD1 on 5 matching bases. The V and J ends lost 6 bases and 7 bases respectively, with 15 bases between them. The CDR3 length is 14 residues. Germline V gene lookup returns CDR1 LNHDA and CDR2 SQIVND (reference sequence). CDR3 bases: TGTGCCAGTAGAACTCCGGGACTGTCTGAAAAACTGTTTTTT. As protein: CASRTPGLSEKLFF.

This chain uses TRBV11-2 with TRBJ2-2; 11 nucleotides line up with TRBD2. Germline V gene data show CDR1 as SGHAT and CDR2 as FQNNGV. The ends lost 5 bases at V and 5 bases at J; junction bases unmatched: 10. This CDR3 is 17 amino acids long. CDR3 in DNA: TGTGCCAGCAGCCAGAGGACCGGGACTAGCGGTACCGGGGAGCTGTTTTTT. As protein: CASSQRTGTSGTGELFF.

The chain carries TRBV5-1 and TRBJ1-4, with 11 bases lining up with TRBD1. Germline CDR1 is SGHRS and CDR2 is YFSETQ. The CDR3 runs to 16 residues. V shed 3 bases, J shed 0 bases, and the junction held 1 base outside the gene matches. CDR3 DNA sequence: TGCGCCAGCAGCTCGGGACAGGGGGCAACTAATGAAAAACTGTTTTTT. Translation: CASSSGQGATNEKLFF.

The chain joins TRBV6-1 to TRBJ2-2; no clear D. CDR1 and CDR2 from the germline V gene are MNHNS and SASEGT. The CDR3 length is 15 residues. V was pared by 4 bases and J by 2 bases, with 11 bases between. The CDR3 DNA reads as TGTGCCAGCAGTGGCCCCCCTAGAAACACCGGGGAGCTGTTTTTT. Protein product: CASSGPPRNTGELFF.

This clone occurred once. The chain employs TRBV6-1 and TRBJ1-2; TRBD1 aligns across 7 bases. The CDR3 is 14 amino acids. CDR1 and CDR2 (germline): MNHNS, SASEGT. Trimming cost V 4 bases and J 3 bases; bases outside gene matches: 5. In DNA form, the CDR3 reads TGTGCCAGCAGTGTAAGACAGGGAGACTATGGCTACACCTTC. It is translated as CASSVRQGDYGYTF.

A single count supports this clone. The V call is TRBV2, the J call TRBJ2-5, with a tentative D call TRBD2 (7 bases). TRBJ2-7 matches the DNA end more closely, so the J call is doubtful. There are 14 residues in the CDR3. Germline V gives CDR1 SNHLY, CDR2 FYNNEI. The CDR3 protein is CASSGGGVYDEQYF. The CDR3 nucleotides are TGTGCCAGCAGTGGAGGGGGGGTTTATGACGAGCAGTACTTC.

This sequence joins TRBV4-1 and TRBJ2-2, with TRBD2 matching 9 bases. This CDR3 spans 18 amino acids. After removal of 0 bases from V and 5 bases from J, the junction contained 10 bases not matched to a gene. Germline CDR1 reads MGHRA; CDR2 reads YSYEKL. The CDR3 protein is CASSQDPRLAGRTGELFF. The CDR3 nucleotides read TGCGCCAGCAGCCAAGATCCCCGGCTAGCGGGGCGGACCGGGGAGCTGTTTTTT.

The chain joins TRBV11-2 to TRBJ2-3; 9 positions match TRBD2. J lost 4 bases, V lost 3 bases, and 5 bases had no gene match. CDR3 length: 15 residues. CDR1 is SGHAT and CDR2 is FQNNGV in the germline V gene. CDR3 DNA: TGTGCCAGCAGCTTTGTAGCGGGAGCTCCAGATACGCAGTATTTT. This sequence encodes CASSFVAGAPDTQYF.

The DNA of the CDR3 is TGTGCCAGCAGTGAAGCGCGACTGGCGCCGGGCTATGGCTACACCTTC. It yields the protein CASSEARLAPGYGYTF. V is TRBV6-1 and J is TRBJ1-2; D gene unclear. The CDR3 totals 16 residues. CDR1 MNHNS and CDR2 SASEGT come from the germline V gene. With 0 bases removed from V and 4 bases from J, the gap between germline ends came to 15 bases.

The rearrangement links TRBV29-1 to TRBJ2-5; D may correspond to TRBD1 or TRBD2 (5 bases each). This CDR3 has 12 amino acids. Trimming took 7 bases from V and 5 from J, leaving 14 bases between them. Germline V CDR1 and CDR2: SQVTM, ANQGSEA. The CDR3 loop is CSGLRDAETQYF. The CDR3, as DNA: TGCAGCGGGCTCCGGGACGCGGAGACCCAGTACTTC.

The rearrangement links TRBV19 to TRBJ1-1; D unresolved. Germline V gene lookup returns CDR1 LNHDA and CDR2 SQIVND (reference sequence). The V end was cut by 0 bases, the J end by 6 bases, with 8 bases between. This CDR3 is built from 13 residues. The CDR3 bases are TGTGCCAGTAGTATAGAGGAAAGCTCTGAAGCTTTCTTT. Protein: CASSIEESSEAFF.

The chain uses TRBV30 and TRBJ2-3, with 9 bases fitting TRBD2. The CDR3 runs 11 residues. The V segment lost 6 bases and the J segment 12 bases; nucleotides outside the gene matches: 7. The germline CDR1 and CDR2 sequences are GTSNPN and SVGIG (reference sequence). Written as DNA, the CDR3 is TGTGCCTGTCCCCGGGGACTAGCCCAGTATTTT. Translating gives CACPRGLAQYF.

The chain joins TRBV13 to TRBJ2-5, with 11 bases identical to TRBD1. Germline trimming cut 3 bases from V and 1 base from J; bases unmatched to any gene: 1. This CDR3 is 15 amino acids long. CDR1 is PRHDT, CDR2 FYEKMQ, per germline (reference sequence). The CDR3 spells CASSLGTGGQETQYF. Here the CDR3 DNA reads TGTGCCAGCAGCTTGGGGACAGGGGGCCAAGAGACCCAGTACTTC.